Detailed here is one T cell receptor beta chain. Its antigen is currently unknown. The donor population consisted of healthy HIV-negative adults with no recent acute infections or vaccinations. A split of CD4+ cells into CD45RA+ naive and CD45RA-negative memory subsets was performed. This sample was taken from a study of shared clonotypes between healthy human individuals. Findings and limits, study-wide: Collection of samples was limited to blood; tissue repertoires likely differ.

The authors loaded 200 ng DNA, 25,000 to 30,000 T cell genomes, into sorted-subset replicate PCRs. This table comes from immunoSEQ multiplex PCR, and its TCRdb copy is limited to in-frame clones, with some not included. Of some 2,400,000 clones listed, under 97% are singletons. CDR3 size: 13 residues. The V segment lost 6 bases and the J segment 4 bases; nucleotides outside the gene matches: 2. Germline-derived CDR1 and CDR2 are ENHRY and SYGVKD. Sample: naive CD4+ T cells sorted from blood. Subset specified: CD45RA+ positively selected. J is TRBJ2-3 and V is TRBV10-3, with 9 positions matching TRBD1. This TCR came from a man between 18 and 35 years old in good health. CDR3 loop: CAIRDRGADTQYF. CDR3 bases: TGTGCCATCAGGGACAGGGGCGCAGATACGCAGTATTTT.